Detailed here is one TCR beta chain. Germline V CDR1 and CDR2: LNHNV, YYDKDF (reference sequence). The CDR3 runs to 15 residues. V dropped 0 bases and J dropped 4 bases, with 12 bases sitting between them. Primers included in the PCR were 60 Vbeta and 13 Jbeta primers. Clones were sequenced by immunoSEQ multiplex PCR, and TCRdb holds only the in-frame ones, with some missing. Its clone listing holds 150,000 or so clones. The entry originates in a study of cytomegalovirus exposure and HLA in healthy donors. The TCR sequence derives from a woman aged 45-59 years in good health and CMV-seronegative. This rearrangement joins TRBV15 to TRBJ2-5, with D possibly matching TRBD2 (6 bases). Source material: PBMCs. CDR3 region: CATSRDPGVGETQYF. The CDR3 bases are TGTGCCACCAGCAGAGATCCGGGAGTTGGAGAGACCCAGTACTTC.